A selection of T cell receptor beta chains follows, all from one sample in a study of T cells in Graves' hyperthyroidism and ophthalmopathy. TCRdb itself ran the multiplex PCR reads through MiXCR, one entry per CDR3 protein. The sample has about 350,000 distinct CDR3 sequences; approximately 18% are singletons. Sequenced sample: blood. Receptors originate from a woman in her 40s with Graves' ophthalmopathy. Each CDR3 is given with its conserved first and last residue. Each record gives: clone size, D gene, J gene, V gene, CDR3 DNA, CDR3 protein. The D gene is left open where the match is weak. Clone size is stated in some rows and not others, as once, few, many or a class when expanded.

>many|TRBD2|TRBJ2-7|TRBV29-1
TGCAGCGTGACAGCGGGAGGACGAGGCGAGCAGTACTTC
CSVTAGGRGEQYF
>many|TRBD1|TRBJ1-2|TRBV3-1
TGTGCCAGCAGCCATGCACAGGGGGGAGGCTACACCTTC
CASSHAQGGGYTF
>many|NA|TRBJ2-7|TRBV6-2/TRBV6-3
TGTGCCAGCAGTTACCGCCTCAGGGGCCCGAGCTCCTACGAGCAGTACTTC
CASSYRLRGPSSYEQYF
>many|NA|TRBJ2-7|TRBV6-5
TGTGCCAGCAGTTACGCGCCAGAAAACTACGAGCAGTACTTC
CASSYAPENYEQYF
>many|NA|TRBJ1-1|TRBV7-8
TGTGCCAGCAGCTCGCTCCTGGACGGAGGAATGAACACTGAAGCTTTCTTT
CASSSLLDGGMNTEAFF
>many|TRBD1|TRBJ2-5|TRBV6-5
TGTGCCAGCAGCCCTACCGGGACAGCGAAAGAGACCCAGTACTTC
CASSPTGTAKETQYF
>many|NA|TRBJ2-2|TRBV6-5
TGTGCCAGCAGTTACAAAACGGCCTCCGGGGAGCTGTTTTTT
CASSYKTASGELFF
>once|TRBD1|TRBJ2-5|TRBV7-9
TGTGCCAGCAGCCAACGGACAGGGAAGTTTGGAGAGACCCAGTACTTC
CASSQRTGKFGETQYF
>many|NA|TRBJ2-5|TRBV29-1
TGCAGCGTATTGTCCAGGGCTGAGACCCAGTACTTC
CSVLSRAETQYF
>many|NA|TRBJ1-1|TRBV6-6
TGTGCCAGCACCCTGACTGATTCGGCTGAAGCTTTCTTT
CASTLTDSAEAFF
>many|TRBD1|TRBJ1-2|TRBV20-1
TGCAGTGCTATGGACAGGGATGGGGGCTACACCTTC
CSAMDRDGGYTF
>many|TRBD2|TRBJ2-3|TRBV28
TGTGCCAGCAGACTAGCGGGAGTGATCACAGATACGCAGTATTTT
CASRLAGVITDTQYF
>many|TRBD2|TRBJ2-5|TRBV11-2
TGTGCCAGCAGCATCGGACTAGCGGGAGCTGGTTGGGAGACCCAGTACTTC
CASSIGLAGAGWETQYF
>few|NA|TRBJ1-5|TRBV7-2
TGTGCCAGCAGCTTAGTGGACGATCAGCCCCAGCATTTT
CASSLVDDQPQHF
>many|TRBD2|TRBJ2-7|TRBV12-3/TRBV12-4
TGTGCCAGCGGCCGGCGGGGGGGTCGGGAGCAGTACTTC
CASGRRGGREQYF
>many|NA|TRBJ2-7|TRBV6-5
TGTGCCAGCAGCCCGAGGCCGGCTGAGCAGTACTTC
CASSPRPAEQYF
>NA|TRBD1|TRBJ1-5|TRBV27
TGTGCCAGCAGCCCCTTCGACAGGGGTGGCCAGCCCCAGCATTTT
CASSPFDRGGQPQHF
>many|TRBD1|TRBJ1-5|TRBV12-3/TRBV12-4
TGTGCCAGCAGTTTTTTAGGGGGCCATCAGCCCCAGCATTTT
CASSFLGGHQPQHF